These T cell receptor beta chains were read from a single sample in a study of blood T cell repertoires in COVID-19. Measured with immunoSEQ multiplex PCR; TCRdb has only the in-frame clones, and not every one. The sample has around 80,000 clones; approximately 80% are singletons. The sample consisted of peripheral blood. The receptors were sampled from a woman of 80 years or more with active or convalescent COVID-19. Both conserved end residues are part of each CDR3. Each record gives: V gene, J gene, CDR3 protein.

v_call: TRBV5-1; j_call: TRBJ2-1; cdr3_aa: CASSPLGLADSYNEQFF
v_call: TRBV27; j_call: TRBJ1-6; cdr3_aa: CASSLSQGHNSPLHF
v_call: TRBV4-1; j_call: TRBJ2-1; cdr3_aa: CASSATSGGPYNEQFF
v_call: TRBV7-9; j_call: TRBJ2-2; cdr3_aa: CASSLRHNTGELFF
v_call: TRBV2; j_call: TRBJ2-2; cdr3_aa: CASRRQGARTGELFF
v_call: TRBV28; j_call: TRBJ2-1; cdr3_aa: CASSGLAVPRGEQFF
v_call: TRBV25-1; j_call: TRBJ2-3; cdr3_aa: CASSEGSLAGRADTQYF
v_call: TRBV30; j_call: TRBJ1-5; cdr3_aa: CAWSRNNQPQHF
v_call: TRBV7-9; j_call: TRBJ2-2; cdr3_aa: CASSLVRRAGQQNTGELFF
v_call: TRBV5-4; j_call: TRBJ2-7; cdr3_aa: CASMSDYHYEQYF
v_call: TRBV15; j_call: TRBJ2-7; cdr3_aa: CATRGYGYEQYF
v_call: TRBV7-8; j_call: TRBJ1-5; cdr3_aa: CASSLERDQPQHF
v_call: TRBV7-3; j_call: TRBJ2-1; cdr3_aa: CASSSAPGLVNDEQFF
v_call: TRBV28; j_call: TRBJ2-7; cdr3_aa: CATRDSGGKGHEQYF
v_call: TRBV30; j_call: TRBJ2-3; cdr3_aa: CAWSALTSGSTYTQYF
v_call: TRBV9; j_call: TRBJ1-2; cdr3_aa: CASSVNPDTNYGYTF
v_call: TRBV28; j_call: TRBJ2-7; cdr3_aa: CASSLRYEQYF
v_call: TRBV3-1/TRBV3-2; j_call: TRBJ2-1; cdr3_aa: CASSRESSGGGHEQFF
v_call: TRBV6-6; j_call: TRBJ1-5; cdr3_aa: CASSRGAKDRGSNQPQHF
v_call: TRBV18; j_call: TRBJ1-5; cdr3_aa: CASSRPNSNQPQHF
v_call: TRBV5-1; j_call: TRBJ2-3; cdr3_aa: CASSLKVTGDDTQYF
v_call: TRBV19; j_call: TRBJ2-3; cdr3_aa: CASSIDRGDTQYF
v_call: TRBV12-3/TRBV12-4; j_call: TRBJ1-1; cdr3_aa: CASSSTGNTEAFF
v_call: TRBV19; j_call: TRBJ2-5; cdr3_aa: CASSSRGNQETQYF
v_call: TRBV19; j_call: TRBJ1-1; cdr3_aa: CASVPGQLMNTEAFF
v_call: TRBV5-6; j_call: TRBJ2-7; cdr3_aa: CASSFRQGSYEQYF
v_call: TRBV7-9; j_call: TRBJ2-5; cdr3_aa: CASSLRTGAYQETQYF
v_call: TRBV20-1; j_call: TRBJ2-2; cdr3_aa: CSAPFFGELFF
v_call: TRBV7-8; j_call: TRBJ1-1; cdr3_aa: CASSSTGGVTEAFF
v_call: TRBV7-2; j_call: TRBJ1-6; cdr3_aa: CASSFGQGYNSPLHF
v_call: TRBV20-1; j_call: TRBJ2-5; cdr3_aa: CSASGLSDTQETQYF
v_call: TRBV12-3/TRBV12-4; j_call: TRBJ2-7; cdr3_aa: CASRSQGAYEQYF
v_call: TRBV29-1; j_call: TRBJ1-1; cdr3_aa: CSVEKGERGTEAFF
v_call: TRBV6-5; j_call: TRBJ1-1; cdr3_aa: CASLTRTGGGTEAFF
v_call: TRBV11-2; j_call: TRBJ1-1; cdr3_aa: CASSLVGGQGARGAFF
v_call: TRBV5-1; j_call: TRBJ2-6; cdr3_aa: CASTPQGGSNSGANVLTF
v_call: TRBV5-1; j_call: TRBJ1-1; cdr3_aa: CASSSKPGQVTEAFF
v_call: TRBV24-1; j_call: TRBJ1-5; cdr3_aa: CATSGGRGPQPQHF
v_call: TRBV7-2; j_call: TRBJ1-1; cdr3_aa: CASSQRPDRRTEAFF
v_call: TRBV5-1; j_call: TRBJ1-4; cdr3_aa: CASSLDRYEKLFF
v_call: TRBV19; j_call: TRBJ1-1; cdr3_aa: CASSGGAFGPAEAFF
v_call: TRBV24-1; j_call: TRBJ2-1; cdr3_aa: CATAGTGDFSYNEQFF
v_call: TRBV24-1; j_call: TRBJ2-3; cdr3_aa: CATSDARGAKWSDTQYF
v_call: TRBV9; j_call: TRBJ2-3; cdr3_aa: CASSALAGDTDTQYF
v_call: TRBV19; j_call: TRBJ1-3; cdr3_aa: CASSEGGASGNTIYF
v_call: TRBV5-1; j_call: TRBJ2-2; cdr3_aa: CASSFLSENTGELFF
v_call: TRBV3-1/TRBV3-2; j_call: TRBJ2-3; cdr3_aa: CASSQGTFTDTQYF
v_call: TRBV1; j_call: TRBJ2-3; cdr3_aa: CTSSQMRGSRRDTQYF
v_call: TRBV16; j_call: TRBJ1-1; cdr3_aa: CASSQFPGSNTEAFF
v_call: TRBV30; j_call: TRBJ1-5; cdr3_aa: CAWSLHRQGNFYSNQPQHF
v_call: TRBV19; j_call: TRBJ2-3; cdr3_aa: CASSSGTGSSTDTQYF
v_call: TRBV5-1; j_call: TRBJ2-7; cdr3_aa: CASSLPGQSYEQYF
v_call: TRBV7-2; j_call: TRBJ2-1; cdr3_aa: CASSLGGTSYYNEQFF
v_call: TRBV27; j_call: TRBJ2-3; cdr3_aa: CASSQGLAGLTDTQYF
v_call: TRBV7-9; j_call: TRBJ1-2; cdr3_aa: CASSDNGQGYGYTF
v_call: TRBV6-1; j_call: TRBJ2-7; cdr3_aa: CASSEDRPYEQYF
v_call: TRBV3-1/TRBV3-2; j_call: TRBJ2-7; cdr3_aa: CASSQDWGLAGGTIF
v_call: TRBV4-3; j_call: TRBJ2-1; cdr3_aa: CASSQWKGLAGDEQFF
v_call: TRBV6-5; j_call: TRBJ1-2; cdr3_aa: CASSPGEGPMLGYTF